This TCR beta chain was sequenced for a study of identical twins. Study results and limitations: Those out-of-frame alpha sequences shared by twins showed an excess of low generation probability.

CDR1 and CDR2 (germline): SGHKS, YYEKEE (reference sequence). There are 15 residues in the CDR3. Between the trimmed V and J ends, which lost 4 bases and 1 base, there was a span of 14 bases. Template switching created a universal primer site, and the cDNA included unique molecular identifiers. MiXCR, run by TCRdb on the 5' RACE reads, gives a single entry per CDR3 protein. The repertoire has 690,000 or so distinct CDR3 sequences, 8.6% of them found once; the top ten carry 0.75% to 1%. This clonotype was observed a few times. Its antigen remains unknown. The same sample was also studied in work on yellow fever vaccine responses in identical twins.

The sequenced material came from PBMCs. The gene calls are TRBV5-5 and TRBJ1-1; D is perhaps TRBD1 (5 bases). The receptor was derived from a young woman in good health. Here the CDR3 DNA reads TGTGCCAGCAGCCATACCGGGACTCAGAACACTGAAGCTTTCTTT. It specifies CASSHTGTQNTEAFF.